This T cell receptor (beta chain) was identified in a study of T cell repertoires in cytomegalovirus infection. About the research overall: Recently identified HLA-C-restricted CMV epitopes were used, and well-studied HLA-B-restricted CMV epitopes were used as well. Public TCR beta signatures indicated both CMV infection and matching HLA type. Overall study findings and caveats: Frequencies of public TCR beta families were cumulated, and this identified carriers of CMV plus the relevant HLA. Clonotypes of TCR beta that were HLA-C-restricted and CMV-specific dominated the ex vivo response.

TCRdb passed the reads through MiXCR, listing each CDR3 protein once. The repertoire holds under 850,000 distinct CDR3 sequences, around 32% seen once, with approximately 18% in the top ten. The CDR3 spans 15 residues. Germline V CDR1 and CDR2: SGHVS, FQNEAQ. Trimming removed 0 bases at V and 7 bases at J, with 15 bases between. A note on this clonotype: Antigen: not known.

Specimen: cultured PBMCs, collected from culture after CMV antigen stimulation. The chain is built from TRBV7-8 and TRBJ2-5; D might be TRBD1 or TRBD2, each matching 5 bases. The TCR originated in a human donor in good health (CMV status not recorded). Some clones in this sample may be carry-over from other donors' samples. The CDR3 coding sequence is TGTGCCAGCAGCTTAGCTACGGGGACCGTGGGGACCCAGTACTTC. Protein sequence: CASSLATGTVGTQYF.